Presented here are 30 T cell receptor beta chains from one specimen sequenced in a study of blood T cell repertoires in COVID-19. The protocol was immunoSEQ multiplex PCR, while the TCRdb copy is restricted to in-frame clones and leaves out a portion. The table includes 400,000 to 450,000 clones, 75% to 90% detected once. The sequenced sample was peripheral blood. All receptors derive from a woman in her twenties or thirties with active or convalescent COVID-19.

The chain couples TRBV3-1 (or the pseudogene TRBV3-2) to TRBJ2-7, with a weak D call TRBD2 (6 bases). Germline loops: CDR1 LGHDT, CDR2 YNNKEL (reference sequence). Trimming took off 2 bases at V and 2 bases at J, with 10 bases between the two ends. This CDR3 contains 14 residues. The CDR3 coding sequence is TGTGCCAGCAGCCAAATGCGGGAAACCTACGAGCAGTACTTC. Translation: CASSQMRETYEQYF.

The V gene is TRBV2, the J gene TRBJ2-5; 7 nucleotides line up with TRBD1. Germline V gene sequence: CDR1 SNHLY, CDR2 FYNNEI. The CDR3 is 13 amino acids. The trim removed 4 bases at V and 7 bases at J, leaving 6 bases unmatched. The CDR3 here is CASSVGTAGTQYF. As DNA, the CDR3 is TGTGCCAGCAGTGTCGGGACAGCTGGGACCCAGTACTTC.

V and J are TRBV25-1 and TRBJ1-2; maybe TRBD1 (5 bases). The CDR3 loop spans 13 amino acids. The germline CDR1 and CDR2 sequences are MGHDK and SYGVNS. Trimming shortened V by 5 bases and J by 4 bases, and 11 bases separated the two germline ends. Here the CDR3 reads CASSQGGVYGYTF. The DNA for the CDR3 is TGTGCCAGCAGTCAGGGAGGAGTCTATGGCTACACCTTC.

V and J are TRBV3-1 (or the pseudogene TRBV3-2) and TRBJ1-5, with D possibly TRBD1 on 6 matching bases. Germline-derived CDR1 and CDR2 are LGHDT and YNNKEL (reference sequence). This CDR3 is 12 amino acids long. Trimming removed 3 bases at V and 7 bases at J, with 7 bases between. CDR3 protein: CASSQGAQPQHF. The CDR3 coding sequence is TGTGCCAGCAGCCAGGGGGCACAGCCCCAGCATTTT.

The V and J genes are TRBV7-9 and TRBJ2-7; possible D gene TRBD1, 5 bases. Germline CDR1 reads SEHNR; CDR2 reads FQNEAQ (reference sequence). The CDR3 spans 14 residues. Trimming pared 2 bases from V and 5 bases from J, leaving 13 bases between. The CDR3 DNA sequence: TGTGCCAGCAGCTTATCTCAGGGCCGCCACGAGCAGTACTTC. Amino acid sequence: CASSLSQGRHEQYF.

This sequence joins TRBV6-5 and TRBJ2-1; unclear D gene. Per germline, CDR1 MNHEY and CDR2 SVGAGI. Deletions cut 6 bases from V and 8 bases from J, with 17 bases between. This CDR3 comprises 14 residues. The CDR3, as DNA: TGTGCCAGCAGCGGGTTTTCGGCTGGCGATGAGCAGTTCTTC. Encoded protein: CASSGFSAGDEQFF.

The chain carries TRBV11-2 and TRBJ1-3; TRBD1 matches at 7 bases. The V gene end was trimmed by 3 bases and the J gene end by 4 bases; junction bases not matched to a gene: 6. Germline CDR1 reads SGHAT; CDR2 reads FQNNGV. The length of the CDR3 is 15 residues. This CDR3 is CASSFKGAPGNTIYF. Here the CDR3 DNA reads TGTGCCAGCAGCTTTAAGGGGGCCCCCGGAAACACCATATATTTT.

The J gene is TRBJ1-2, the V gene TRBV5-1; TRBD1 might be the D (6 bases). This CDR3 is built from 15 residues. The germline CDR1 and CDR2 sequences are SGHRS and YFSETQ. The germline V and J ends were trimmed by 0 bases and 4 bases, with 13 bases remaining between them. CDR3 nucleotide sequence: TGCGCCAGCAGCTTGGCCTCGGGACAAATCTATGGCTACACCTTC. Its translation: CASSLASGQIYGYTF.

Remarks on this clone: One junction end does not reproduce the germline sequence, and a read error may be involved. The chain links TRBV5-1 to TRBJ1-1; D is uncertain. Germline V gene lookup returns CDR1 SGHRS and CDR2 YFSETQ. This CDR3 has 16 residues. DNA of the CDR3: TGCGCCAGCAGCACGACACCCCAGAGCATGAACATTGAAGCTTTCTTT. Residues: CASSTTPQSMNIEAFF. Based on the CDR3 plus reference TRBV5-1 and TRBJ1-1, the full variable domain is KAGVTQTPRYLIKTRGQQVTLSCSPISGHRSVSWYQQTPGQGLQFLFEYFSETQRNKGNFPGRFSGRQFSNSRSEMNVSTLELGDSALYLCASSTTPQSMNIEAFFGQGTRLTVV.

V gene TRBV4-2 combines with J gene TRBJ1-2; D is unclear. V was clipped by 0 bases and J by 1 base, with 6 bases between them. The CDR3 totals 14 residues. CDR1 LGHNA and CDR2 YNFKEQ come from the germline V gene. The CDR3 region is CASSQDRDNYGYTF. The CDR3 DNA reads as TGTGCCAGCAGCCAAGATCGGGATAACTATGGCTACACCTTC.

The chain recombines TRBV27 with TRBJ2-7; 7 nucleotides line up with TRBD2. The CDR3 covers 12 residues. Per the germline V gene, CDR1 is MNHEY and CDR2 is SMNVEV (reference sequence). The ends lost 5 bases at V and 2 bases at J; junction bases unmatched: 0. CDR3 protein: CASSRGAYEQYF. CDR3 bases: TGTGCCAGCAGTCGGGGGGCCTACGAGCAGTACTTC.

This chain joins TRBV6-5 and TRBJ2-1, with 9 bases fitting TRBD1. Looked up from germline, CDR1 is MNHEY and CDR2 is SVGAGI. After removal of 6 bases from V and 13 bases from J, the junction contained 4 bases not matched to a gene. The CDR3 spans 11 residues. The CDR3 protein is CASRWDRVQFF. CDR3 nucleotides: TGTGCCAGCAGATGGGACAGGGTTCAGTTCTTC.

The gene calls are TRBV5-4 and TRBJ2-7; TRBD1 matches 8 bases. From germline, CDR1 is SGHNT and CDR2 YYREEE (reference sequence). J was trimmed by 5 bases and V by 2 bases; bases with no gene match: 6. The CDR3 runs to 14 residues. The DNA of the CDR3 is TGTGCCAGCAGCTTCTCAGCAGGGGGCGACGAGCAGTACTTC. This gives the protein CASSFSAGGDEQYF.

J is TRBJ2-7 and V is TRBV5-1; 9 bases align to TRBD1. Germline CDR1 is SGHRS and CDR2 is YFSETQ. After removal of 0 bases from V and 5 bases from J, the junction contained 12 bases not matched to a gene. This CDR3 contains 17 residues. As DNA, the CDR3 is TGCGCCAGCAGCTTGGTTCCGGGACAGGGAGTTCCCCACGAGCAGTACTTC. This translates into CASSLVPGQGVPHEQYF. Variable domain in full (rest from reference TRBV5-1 and TRBJ2-7): KAGVTQTPRYLIKTRGQQVTLSCSPISGHRSVSWYQQTPGQGLQFLFEYFSETQRNKGNFPGRFSGRQFSNSRSEMNVSTLELGDSALYLCASSLVPGQGVPHEQYFGPGTRLTVT.

CDR3 protein: CASSFSDRAGYGYTF. CDR3 coding DNA: TGTGCCAGCAGCTTCTCGGACAGGGCAGGTTATGGCTACACCTTC. V gene TRBV5-6 combines with J gene TRBJ1-2; 8 nucleotides line up with TRBD1. The V gene's germline CDR1 is SGHDT and CDR2 YYEEEE. This CDR3 comprises 15 residues. V shed 2 bases, J shed 5 bases, and the junction held 8 bases outside the gene matches.

The CDR3 sequence: CASSPLYDYPYNEQFF. The CDR3 nucleotides are TGCGCCAGCAGTCCCTTGTATGACTACCCCTACAATGAGCAGTTCTTC. The rearrangement joins TRBV23-1 to TRBJ2-1; TRBD2 is a possible D gene (5 bases). TRBV23-1 is known as an ORF, though its function is uncertain. The CDR3 extends over 16 amino acids. Trimming took off 4 bases at V and 2 bases at J, with 15 bases between the two ends.

CDR3 sequence (DNA): TGTGCCAGCAGTTACTCGACCGGGGCTGGGGCCAACGTCCTGACTTTC. It codes for CASSYSTGAGANVLTF. The chain uses TRBV6-5 and TRBJ2-6; D might be TRBD2 (5 bases). Germline values: CDR1 MNHEY, CDR2 SVGAGI. This CDR3 region has 16 residues. Between the trimmed V and J ends, which lost 0 bases and 2 bases, there was a span of 8 bases.

This chain joins TRBV5-1 and TRBJ2-1, with 8 positions matching TRBD2. This CDR3 is built from 15 residues. With 1 base clipped from V and 2 bases from J, the junction kept 2 bases outside the gene matches. CDR1 and CDR2 from the germline V gene are SGHRS and YFSETQ. CDR3 protein: CASSLSSGTYNEQFF. CDR3 sequence (DNA): TGCGCCAGCAGCTTGAGTAGCGGGACCTACAATGAGCAGTTCTTC.

The rearrangement links TRBV2 to TRBJ1-5; no clear D gene. Germline loops: CDR1 SNHLY, CDR2 FYNNEI. The CDR3 consists of 11 residues. V lost 3 bases to trimming and J lost 6 bases, with 3 bases between them. CDR3 in DNA: TGTGCCAGCAGTGACGGTCAGCCCCAGCATTTT. Residues: CASSDGQPQHF.

The chain links TRBV6-5 to TRBJ1-2; D gene unclear. V was trimmed by 6 bases and J by 3 bases, leaving 11 bases between them. This CDR3 contains 13 residues. Germline V gene data show CDR1 as MNHEY and CDR2 as SVGAGI. CDR3: CASRRAPDYGYTF. DNA of the CDR3: TGTGCCAGCAGGCGGGCCCCCGACTATGGCTACACCTTC.

The chain is built from TRBV21-1 and TRBJ2-1; the DNA was not used to check the table's D call, TRBD2. TRBV21-1 is a pseudogene segment. The CDR3 covers 17 residues. This CDR3 is CASSKEADRDSYNEQFF. The CDR3 nucleotides read TGTGCCAGCAGCAAAGAGGCCGACCGGGACTCCTACAATGAGCAGTTCTTC.

The rearrangement joins TRBV9 to TRBJ2-5, with 8 bases matching TRBD2. The CDR3 has 14 residues. V lost 4 bases, J lost 5 bases, and 7 bases stayed unmatched. Per germline, CDR1 SGDLS and CDR2 YYNGEE. The CDR3 protein is CASSPRLARETQYF. The CDR3 DNA sequence: TGTGCCAGCAGCCCGCGACTAGCGAGGGAGACCCAGTACTTC.

Note on this clone: This sample also contains other DNA sequences that code for the same CDR3. The chain has TRBV5-1 and TRBJ2-3; unclear D gene. The CDR3 runs to 13 residues. Germline V gives CDR1 SGHRS, CDR2 YFSETQ. V was trimmed by 0 bases and J by 2 bases, leaving 4 bases between them. CDR3 region: CASSLASTDTQYF. In nucleotides, the CDR3 is TGCGCCAGCAGCTTGGCCTCCACAGATACGCAGTATTTT.

Worth noting for this clone: Compared with germline, one end of the junction differs, possibly owing to a read error. The chain recombines TRBV11-2 with TRBJ2-7; 9 bases are shared with TRBD2. From germline, CDR1 is SGHAT and CDR2 FQNNGV. The CDR3 is 16 residues long. The CDR3 spells CASRLSVAGEFYEQYF. The CDR3 nucleotides read TGTGCCAGCCGCTTATCGGTAGCGGGAGAGTTCTACGAGCAGTACTTC.

The CDR3 sequence: CASKTGAVTEAFF. The CDR3 DNA is TGTGCCAGCAAAACAGGGGCGGTCACTGAAGCTTTCTTT. The chain couples TRBV6-5 to TRBJ1-1; 7 nucleotides agree with TRBD1. This CDR3 has 13 amino acids. V shed 7 bases, J shed 4 bases, and the junction held 6 bases outside the gene matches. Germline V gene data show CDR1 as MNHEY and CDR2 as SVGAGI.

This clone has more than one count but fewer than ten. The CDR3 sequence: CASSLGGTVNQPQHF. CDR3 DNA: TGTGCCAGCAGCTTAGGAGGGACAGTAAATCAGCCCCAGCATTTT. The genes are TRBV7-2 and TRBJ1-5, with 7 bases identical to TRBD1. Trimming cost V 1 base and J 4 bases; bases outside gene matches: 4. The germline V gene encodes CDR1 SGHTA and CDR2 FQGNSA. The CDR3 totals 15 residues.

This clone was observed once. J is TRBJ2-7 and V is TRBV27; D possibly corresponds to TRBD1 (7 bases). The V and J ends lost 3 bases and 1 base respectively, with 13 bases between them. CDR3 size: 15 residues. Germline V lookup: CDR1 MNHEY, CDR2 SMNVEV (reference sequence). In DNA form, the CDR3 reads TGTGCCAGCAGTTTTCGGCAGGGGGGATCCTACGAGCAGTACTTC. It yields the protein CASSFRQGGSYEQYF.

This clone was picked up a small number of times. The gene calls are TRBV19 and TRBJ2-7, with TRBD1 matching 12 bases. Germline CDR1 and CDR2: LNHDA and SQIVND (reference sequence). V shed 6 bases, J shed 7 bases, and the junction held 7 bases outside the gene matches. The CDR3 runs 14 residues. The CDR3 region is CASRPGQGAREQYF. CDR3 in DNA: TGTGCCAGTAGGCCGGGACAGGGGGCGCGTGAGCAGTACTTC.

V usage is TRBV5-4 and J usage is TRBJ2-5; 9 bases are shared with TRBD1. Trimming removed 4 bases from V and 2 bases from J; junction bases left unmatched: 6. Germline V gene data show CDR1 as SGHNT and CDR2 as YYREEE (reference sequence). The CDR3 sequence is 15 residues long. The CDR3 region has the DNA TGTGCCAGCAGCGGGCGGGGACAGGGACAAGAGACCCAGTACTTC. It codes for CASSGRGQGQETQYF. The full variable domain, completed using reference TRBV5-4 and TRBJ2-5, is ETGVTQSPTHLIKTRGQQVTLRCSSQSGHNTVSWYQQALGQGPQFIFQYYREEENGRGNFPPRFSGLQFPNYSSELNVNALELDDSALYLCASSGRGQGQETQYFGPGTRLLVL.

The V gene is TRBV5-1, the J gene TRBJ2-1, with D unclear. V was shortened by 0 bases and J by 0 bases, with 10 bases between the two germline ends. CDR1 is SGHRS and CDR2 is YFSETQ in the germline V gene. The CDR3 runs 16 residues. This CDR3 reads CASSLGALVSYNEQFF. DNA for the CDR3: TGCGCCAGCAGCTTGGGGGCACTCGTCTCCTACAATGAGCAGTTCTTC. The whole variable domain, filled in from reference TRBV5-1 and TRBJ2-1, reads KAGVTQTPRYLIKTRGQQVTLSCSPISGHRSVSWYQQTPGQGLQFLFEYFSETQRNKGNFPGRFSGRQFSNSRSEMNVSTLELGDSALYLCASSLGALVSYNEQFFGPGTRLTVL.